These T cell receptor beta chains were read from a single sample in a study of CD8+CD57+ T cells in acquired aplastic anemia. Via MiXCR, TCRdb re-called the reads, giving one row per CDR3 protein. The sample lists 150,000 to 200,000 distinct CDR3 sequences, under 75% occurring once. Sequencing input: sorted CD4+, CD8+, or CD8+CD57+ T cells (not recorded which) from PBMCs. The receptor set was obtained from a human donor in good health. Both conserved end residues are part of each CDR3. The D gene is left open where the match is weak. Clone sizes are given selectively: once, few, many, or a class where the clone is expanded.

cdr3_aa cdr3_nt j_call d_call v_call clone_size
CASSQHRGEQYF TGTGCCAGCAGCCAACACAGGGGCGAGCAGTACTTC TRBJ2-7 TRBD1 TRBV14 .
CASSLGGARTEAFF TGTGCCAGCAGCTTAGGGGGGGCGAGAACTGAAGCTTTCTTT TRBJ1-1 . TRBV7-9 few
CASSFGGGQPQHF TGTGCCAGCAGCTTCGGGGGGGGGCAGCCCCAGCATTTT TRBJ1-5 . TRBV7-2 .
CATSRDEPRQGGYTF TGTGCCACCAGCAGAGATGAGCCAAGGCAAGGAGGCTACACCTTC TRBJ1-2 . TRBV15 .
CASSLSGETQYF TGTGCCAGCAGCCTTAGCGGGGAGACCCAGTACTTC TRBJ2-5 TRBD2 TRBV7-2 many
CATSRGEQYNEQFF TGTGCCACCAGCAGAGGGGAACAGTACAATGAGCAGTTCTTC TRBJ2-1 . TRBV15 .
CASSGGLASSTDTQYF TGTGCCAGCAGTGGAGGACTAGCGTCTAGCACAGATACGCAGTATTTT TRBJ2-3 TRBD2 TRBV9 many
CASSLSYGYTF TGTGCCAGCAGCTTAAGTTATGGCTACACCTTC TRBJ1-2 . TRBV7-9 .
CASSPALNTGELFF TGTGCCAGCAGCCCAGCCTTGAACACCGGGGAGCTGTTTTTT TRBJ2-2 . TRBV9 many
CATSRVPAGQETQYF TGTGCCACCAGCAGAGTTCCAGCGGGCCAAGAGACCCAGTACTTC TRBJ2-5 . TRBV15 .
CASSRGQGRGYEQYF TGTGCCAGCAGCCGGGGACAGGGACGGGGCTACGAGCAGTACTTC TRBJ2-7 TRBD1 TRBV2 few
CSVWGGQGDYGYTF TGCAGCGTTTGGGGGGGACAGGGGGACTATGGCTACACCTTC TRBJ1-2 TRBD1 TRBV29-1 .
CARLNRGGDEQFF TGTGCCAGATTAAACCGTGGAGGGGATGAGCAGTTCTTC TRBJ2-1 . TRBV7-2 .
CASSAGGAGSPYEQYF TGTGCCAGCAGCGCGGGGGGGGCGGGCTCACCCTACGAGCAGTACTTC TRBJ2-7 TRBD2 TRBV9 .
CATSDRGGGHYGYTF TGTGCCACCAGTGATCGGGGGGGGGGCCACTATGGCTACACCTTC TRBJ1-2 . TRBV24-1 .
CASSTSLARGSNQPQHF TGTGCCAGTAGTACATCGCTTGCAAGGGGAAGCAATCAGCCCCAGCATTTT TRBJ1-5 . TRBV19 many